This T cell receptor (beta chain) was sequenced during a study of T cell responses to AZD1222 COVID-19 vaccine. In the study overall: Second-dose intervals of approximately 4 or approximately 12 weeks were pooled.

Study-level findings and limits: Sampling that yielded the repertoires occurred only after the peak T cell response. With two AZD1222 doses given, Spike-specific TCR breadth and depth both rose. Just 5 or 6 AZD1222 recipients tested seropositive at baseline.

V was cut by 1 base and J by 6 bases, with 16 bases left in between. CDR1 and CDR2 (germline): LGHDT, YNNKEL (reference sequence). The CDR3 runs to 15 residues. In the case of this clone: Its antigen remains unidentified.

TCRdb's copy holds only in-frame clones and misses some; the assay was immunoSEQ multiplex PCR. The sample has approximately 140,000 clones, around 89% seen once. The chain is built from TRBV3-1 (or the pseudogene TRBV3-2) and TRBJ2-7; D is possibly TRBD2 (5 bases). The input for sequencing was peripheral blood, taken on day 0 of AZD1222 vaccination. The origin of this receptor is an adult in good health. CDR3 DNA sequence: TGTGCCAGCAGCCAAGCTCTCTGGGCCGCGGGCGAGCAGTACTTC. Protein product: CASSQALWAAGEQYF.